This TCR beta chain is from a study of tumor-infiltrating lymphocytes in primary liver carcinoma. Study background: Enrolled patients were male and female, aged 30 to 69 years. Findings and caveats of the study: Tumor region pairs shared more overlap than did tumor-adjacent and tumor-blood pairs.

The CDR3 consists of 12 residues. V was shortened by 6 bases and J by 7 bases, with 12 bases between the two germline ends. This clonotype was counted many times. Its antigen is as yet unknown. Taking about 20-31 mg of unsorted bulk tissue, the authors co-extracted RNA and DNA. HBV chronically infected the treatment-naive patients. TCR beta cDNA was prepared out of about 530 ng total RNA by means of a constant-region primer. Nested multiplex PCR, run for three rounds with slightly modified ARM-PCR, yielded TCR beta libraries. TRBV1-TRBV30 forward primers paired with a C-beta reverse primer were used in the first two PCR rounds, which ran approximately 10 cycles each. Using its own MiXCR run on the multiplex PCR reads, TCRdb lists one record per CDR3 protein. The sample carries 80,000 to 100,000 distinct CDR3 sequences, 55% to 75% recorded once.

V and J are TRBV12-3 or TRBV12-4 and TRBJ1-2; D remains unclear. The TCR originated in a man aged 35 to 55 with primary liver carcinoma and hepatitis B virus infection. Source material: tumor-adjacent normal liver tissue. CDR3 sequence: CASSPGPSGYTF. CDR3 coding DNA: TGTGCCAGCAGCCCCGGTCCAAGTGGCTACACCTTC.